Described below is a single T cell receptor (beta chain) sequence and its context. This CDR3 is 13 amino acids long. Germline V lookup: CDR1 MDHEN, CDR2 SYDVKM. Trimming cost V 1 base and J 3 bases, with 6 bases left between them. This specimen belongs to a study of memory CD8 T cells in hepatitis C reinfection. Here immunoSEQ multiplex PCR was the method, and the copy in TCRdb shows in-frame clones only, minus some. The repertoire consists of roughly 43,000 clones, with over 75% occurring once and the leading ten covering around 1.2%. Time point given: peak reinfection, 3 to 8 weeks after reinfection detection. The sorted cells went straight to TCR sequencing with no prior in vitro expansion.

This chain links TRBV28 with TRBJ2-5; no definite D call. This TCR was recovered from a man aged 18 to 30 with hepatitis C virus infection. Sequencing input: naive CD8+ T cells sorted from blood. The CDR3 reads CASSLFSKETQYF. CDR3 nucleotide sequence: TGTGCCAGCAGTTTATTTTCTAAAGAGACCCAGTACTTC. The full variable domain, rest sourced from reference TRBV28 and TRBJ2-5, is DVKVTQSSRYLVKRTGEKVFLECVQDMDHENMFWYRQDPGLGLRLIYFSYDVKMKEKGDIPEGYSVSREKKERFSLILESASTNQTSMYLCASSLFSKETQYFGPGTRLLVL.